The 18 T cell receptor beta chains presented below share a single source sample, sequenced in a study of blood T cell repertoires in COVID-19. Clones were sequenced by immunoSEQ multiplex PCR, and TCRdb holds only the in-frame ones, with some missing. Of around 160,000 clones listed, about 81% are singletons. The sample consisted of peripheral blood. Source of these receptors: a human donor in a cohort sampled during active COVID-19.

The chain is built from TRBV19 and TRBJ1-5; tentatively, D is TRBD1 (5 bases). Trimming left V 8 bases short and J 5 bases short, with 22 bases between. There are 16 residues in the CDR3. Looked up from germline, CDR1 is LNHDA and CDR2 is SQIVND (reference sequence). The CDR3 DNA sequence: TGTGCCAGTTGGTTCGCGGGGGGGAAAAGGGATCAGCCCCAGCATTTT. Its translation: CASWFAGGKRDQPQHF.

This clone was recorded once. V usage is TRBV4-1 and J usage is TRBJ1-5; 8 positions match TRBD1. The CDR3 consists of 15 residues. V shed 3 bases and J 3 bases; nucleotides not matched to a gene: 4. CDR1 and CDR2 from the germline V gene are MGHRA and YSYEKL. CDR3 region: CASSQVDRDNQPQHF. The CDR3 nucleotides are TGCGCCAGCAGCCAGGTGGACAGGGACAATCAGCCCCAGCATTTT.

The chain joins TRBV7-2 to TRBJ2-7, with D perhaps matching TRBD2 (5 bases). The CDR3 runs 14 residues. The germline V gene encodes CDR1 SGHTA and CDR2 FQGNSA. Trimming cost V 3 bases and J 0 bases, with 9 bases left between them. Here the CDR3 reads CASSLTRASYEQYF. The CDR3 DNA follows: TGTGCCAGCAGCTTGACGCGGGCCTCCTACGAGCAGTACTTC. Looking up the rest from reference TRBV7-2 and TRBJ2-7 gives the full variable domain: GAGVSQSPSNKVTEKGKDVELRCDPISGHTALYWYRQSLGQGLEFLIYFQGNSAPDKSGLPSDRFSAERTGGSVSTLTIQRTQQEDSAVYLCASSLTRASYEQYFGPGTRLTVT.

The V and J genes are TRBV9 and TRBJ2-7; tentatively, D is TRBD1 (7 bases). V was shortened by 4 bases and J by 2 bases, with 19 bases between the two germline ends. The V gene's germline CDR1 is SGDLS and CDR2 YYNGEE. The CDR3 spans 16 residues. The CDR3 coding sequence is TGTGCCAGCAGCCTATTAGGAGGGGGCTCGACCTACGAGCAGTACTTC. This translates into CASSLLGGGSTYEQYF.

This sequence joins TRBV19 and TRBJ1-1, with TRBD1 as a possible D gene (5 bases). Looked up from germline, CDR1 is LNHDA and CDR2 is SQIVND (reference sequence). Trimming removed 7 bases from V and 5 bases from J, with 20 bases in between. This CDR3 comprises 15 residues. DNA of the CDR3: TGTGCCAGTACCACGCAGGGCCAGGGAAGGACTGAAGCTTTCTTT. The encoded protein is CASTTQGQGRTEAFF.

This clone was found a few times. V usage is TRBV19 and J usage is TRBJ1-2; 8 nucleotides match TRBD1. Germline V lookup: CDR1 LNHDA, CDR2 SQIVND (reference sequence). The CDR3 is made up of 14 amino acids. Trimming took 4 bases from V and 3 from J; bases not matched to a gene: 4. The chain's CDR3 is CASSTRQGYYGYTF. CDR3 nucleotides: TGTGCCAGTAGTACCCGACAGGGGTACTATGGCTACACCTTC.

The V gene is TRBV18, the J gene TRBJ2-5, with a tentative D call TRBD2 (5 bases). The CDR3 length is 13 residues. Germline loops: CDR1 KGHSH, CDR2 LQKENI. The V end was cut by 11 bases, the J end by 5 bases, with 18 bases between. In nucleotides, the CDR3 is TGTGCCGCCGGCGAGGGAGAGTCGGAGACCCAGTACTTC. Translation: CAAGEGESETQYF.

The genes are TRBV24-1 and TRBJ1-2; D gene unclear. This CDR3 has 13 amino acids. V was shortened by 4 bases and J by 12 bases, with 17 bases between the two germline ends. The germline V gene encodes CDR1 KGHDR and CDR2 SFDVKD. The CDR3, as DNA: TGTGCCACCAGTGACCCTTTTTCCGGTGCGAACACCTTC. Translating it yields CATSDPFSGANTF.

The V gene is TRBV7-3, the J gene TRBJ2-2; TRBD1 agrees at 8 bases. V trimming: 2 bases; J trimming: 6 bases; junction bases outside the gene matches: 5. The CDR3 is 15 residues long. Germline V lookup: CDR1 SGHTA, CDR2 FQGTGA. CDR3: CASSLLDRGSGELFF. The CDR3, as DNA: TGTGCCAGCAGCTTATTAGACAGGGGATCCGGGGAGCTGTTTTTT.

The gene calls are TRBV19 and TRBJ1-1; D call uncertain. V lost 11 bases, J lost 4 bases, and 17 bases lay in between. CDR3 length: 13 residues. Germline lookup yields CDR1 LNHDA and CDR2 SQIVND (reference sequence). The CDR3 region has the DNA TGTGCCTCCGAGAGGGTTATGGGCACTGAAGCTTTCTTT. It encodes CASERVMGTEAFF.

The chain combines TRBV6-6 with TRBJ1-2; D might be TRBD1 (6 bases). The CDR3 has 15 amino acids. CDR1 is MNHNY, CDR2 SVGAGI, per germline (reference sequence). The V gene lost 7 bases and the J gene lost 8 bases, with 23 bases spanning the gap. CDR3 DNA: TGTGCCAGCACCCCCTGGGGGCTCGTCCAGAAGGGCTACACCTTC. Protein product: CASTPWGLVQKGYTF.

The J gene is TRBJ2-7, the V gene TRBV4-3; 15 bases match TRBD2. Germline V lookup: CDR1 LGHNA, CDR2 YSLEER. The CDR3 sequence is 17 residues long. V lost 1 base to trimming and J lost 7 bases; unmatched junction nucleotides: 8. The CDR3 coding sequence is TGCGCCAGCAGCCAAGGGGGGACTAGCGGGAGGCCGGCGGAGCAGTACTTC. This encodes CASSQGGTSGRPAEQYF.

This clone was found once. This chain connects TRBV2 to TRBJ1-2, with 11 bases fitting TRBD1. CDR1 is SNHLY, CDR2 FYNNEI, per germline. This CDR3 region has 13 residues. J gave up 6 bases and V 8 bases, and 5 bases lay outside the gene matches. CDR3 DNA: TGTGCCAGCCCGGACAGGGGGCGCGATGGCTACACCTTC. This translates into CASPDRGRDGYTF.

V gene TRBV12-5 combines with J gene TRBJ2-7; a weak D match, TRBD2 (5 bases). Deletions cut 9 bases from V and 3 bases from J, with 9 bases between. Germline V gene data show CDR1 as LGHNT and CDR2 as FRNRAP. This CDR3 spans 11 amino acids. CDR3: CASSGNYEQYF. CDR3 DNA sequence: TGTGCTAGCAGCGGAAACTACGAGCAGTACTTC.

The chain has TRBV19 and TRBJ1-5; the match to TRBD1 covers 9 bases. Germline V gives CDR1 LNHDA, CDR2 SQIVND (reference sequence). Unmatched junction bases numbered 9, after V lost 0 bases and J lost 6 bases. This CDR3 has 17 amino acids. In DNA, the CDR3 is TGTGCCAGTAGTATAGATGGGGCGGGACAGGGTTCTCAGCCCCAGCATTTT. Protein: CASSIDGAGQGSQPQHF.

This rearrangement joins TRBV30 to TRBJ1-4; no reliable D call. V was shortened by 3 bases and J by 7 bases, with 12 bases between the two germline ends. From germline, CDR1 is GTSNPN and CDR2 SVGIG (reference sequence). The CDR3 has 13 residues. The CDR3 loop is CAWRPPSGEKLFF. In DNA form, the CDR3 reads TGTGCCTGGAGGCCCCCGTCGGGTGAAAAACTGTTTTTT.

This chain connects TRBV27 to TRBJ1-5, with D unclear. From germline, CDR1 is MNHEY and CDR2 SMNVEV (reference sequence). The ends were cut back, 4 bases at V and 3 bases at J, with 10 bases in the middle. CDR3 length: 14 residues. CDR3 DNA sequence: TGTGCCAGCAGTTGGGCAGGCCCCAATCAGCCCCAGCATTTT. Translation: CASSWAGPNQPQHF.

The chain links TRBV10-3 to TRBJ2-7, with TRBD2 matching 7 bases. V lost 7 bases to trimming and J lost 4 bases; unmatched junction nucleotides: 7. Germline values: CDR1 ENHRY, CDR2 SYGVKD. The CDR3 sequence is 13 residues long. The CDR3 loop is CAIMASGGYEQYF. The CDR3 DNA sequence: TGTGCCATCATGGCTAGCGGAGGATACGAGCAGTACTTC.